Reported below is one T cell receptor (beta chain). Per the study methods: Cell counts per sample came from amplifying reference gene primers. Here immunoSEQ multiplex PCR was the method, and the copy in TCRdb shows in-frame clones only, minus some. V and J calls and clone size are copied from that table; D and trimming were computed from the DNA. The table shows 200,000 or so clones, with about 85% occurring only once. The data are from a study of blood T cell repertoires in COVID-19. Study as a whole: The United States, Italy and Spain supplied acute and convalescent COVID-19 samples. From T cells, B-cell-depleted T cells, or PBMCs came the material, which was cDNA or gDNA.

Trimming at V came to 0 bases and at J to 6 bases, leaving 2 bases not matched to a gene. Germline V gene lookup returns CDR1 SGDLS and CDR2 YYNGEE. The CDR3 is 13 amino acids. The V gene is TRBV9, the J gene TRBJ1-1; the match to TRBD1 covers 7 bases. This TCR came from a man in his fifties or sixties with COVID-19, enrolled during active disease. The sample consisted of peripheral blood. The CDR3 loop reads CASSVGTGPEAFF. The CDR3 nucleotides read TGTGCCAGCAGCGTAGGGACAGGACCTGAAGCTTTCTTT.